One TCR beta chain is described in this entry. Its antigen is currently unknown. This sample was taken from a study of cytomegalovirus exposure and HLA in healthy donors. The study, taken as a whole, reports: For presence/absence analyses, sequencing depth was assumed to be roughly uniform across donors. In a later analysis, V- and J-gene trimming of beta chains associated with a DCLRE1C missense variant, replicated independently. An analysis was carried out at a later point. It showed that HLA-associated TCR beta chains were more clonally expanded than equally common non-associated chains. TCR beta sequences numbering around 15,000 were associated with HLA alleles at 0.05 false discovery rate in a later analysis.

Deletions cut 3 bases from V and 2 bases from J, with 20 bases between. CDR1 and CDR2 from the germline V gene are SEHNR and FQNEAQ (reference sequence). The CDR3 sequence is 18 residues long. PCR involved 60 Vbeta and 13 Jbeta primers. Profiling relied on immunoSEQ multiplex PCR, and the TCRdb table lists in-frame clones only, not all of them. The sample includes about 200,000 clones, 70% to 90% of them seen just once. The source material was PBMCs. The V call is TRBV7-9, the J call TRBJ2-1; a weak D match, TRBD2 (6 bases). The source is a woman in her fifties or sixties in good health and CMV-seronegative. CDR3 in DNA: TGTGCCAGCAGCTTCCCCCCTCGAAGTAGCGGCGCCTACAATGAGCAGTTCTTC. This codes for CASSFPPRSSGAYNEQFF.